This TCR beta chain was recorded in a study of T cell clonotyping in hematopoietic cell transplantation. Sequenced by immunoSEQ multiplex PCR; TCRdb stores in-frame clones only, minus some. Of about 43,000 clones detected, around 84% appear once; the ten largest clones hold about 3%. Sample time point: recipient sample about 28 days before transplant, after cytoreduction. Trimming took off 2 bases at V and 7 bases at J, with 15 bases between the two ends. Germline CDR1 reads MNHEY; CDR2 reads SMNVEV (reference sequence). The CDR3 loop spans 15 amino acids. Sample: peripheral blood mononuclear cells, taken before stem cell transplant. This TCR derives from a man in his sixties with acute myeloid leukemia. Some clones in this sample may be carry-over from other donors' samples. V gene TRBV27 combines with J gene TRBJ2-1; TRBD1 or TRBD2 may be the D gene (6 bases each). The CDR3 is CASSLIGGGWNEQFF. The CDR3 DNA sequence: TGTGCCAGCAGTTTAATCGGGGGCGGTTGGAATGAGCAGTTCTTC.